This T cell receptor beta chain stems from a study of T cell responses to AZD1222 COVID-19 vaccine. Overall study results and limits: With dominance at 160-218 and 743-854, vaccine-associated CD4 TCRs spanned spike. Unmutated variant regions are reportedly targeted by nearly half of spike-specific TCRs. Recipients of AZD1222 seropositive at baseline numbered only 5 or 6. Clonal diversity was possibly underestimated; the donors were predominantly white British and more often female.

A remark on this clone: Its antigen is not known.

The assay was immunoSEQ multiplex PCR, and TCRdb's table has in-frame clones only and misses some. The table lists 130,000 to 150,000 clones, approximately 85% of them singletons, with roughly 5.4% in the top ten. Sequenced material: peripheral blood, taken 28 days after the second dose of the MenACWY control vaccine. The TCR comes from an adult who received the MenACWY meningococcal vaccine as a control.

The CDR3 sequence is CASSQDIIQFSNQPQHF. The CDR3 region has the DNA TGCGCCAGCAGCCAAGATATAATCCAGTTTAGCAATCAGCCCCAGCATTTT. The chain employs TRBV4-3 and TRBJ1-5, with unresolved D. The CDR3 length is 17 residues. Germline V gene lookup returns CDR1 LGHNA and CDR2 YSLEER. Trimming pared 0 bases from V and 0 bases from J, leaving 12 bases between.